This T cell receptor beta chain was identified in a study of T cells in localized non-small cell lung cancer. Clones were read by immunoSEQ multiplex PCR, and TCRdb kept only the in-frame ones, dropping some. This sample has 20,000 to 25,000 clones, with 88% found just once. With 2 bases clipped from V and 10 bases from J, the junction kept 4 bases outside the gene matches. From germline, CDR1 is SGHTA and CDR2 FQGNSA. The CDR3 sequence is 14 residues long. The chain joins TRBV7-2 to TRBJ1-6, with TRBD1 matching 8 bases. The source of this sequence is a woman aged 35 to 70 with stage III lung adenocarcinoma. Sequences were derived from peripheral blood mononuclear cells, sampled before any cancer treatment. Written as DNA, the CDR3 is TGTGCCAGCAGCTTATACAGGGGGTTATCACCCCTCCACTTT. It specifies CASSLYRGLSPLHF.